Reported below is one T cell receptor beta chain. Its antigen remains unidentified. Germline trimming cut 3 bases from V and 4 bases from J; bases unmatched to any gene: 4. The CDR3 runs to 15 residues. CDR1 and CDR2 (germline): LNHDA, SQIVND (reference sequence). This record belongs to a study of beta chain features in type 1 diabetes. Expressed TCRB transcripts were sequenced because the entire RNA isolate underwent reverse transcription. Clones were sequenced by immunoSEQ multiplex PCR, and TCRdb holds only the in-frame ones, with some missing. The repertoire has around 40,000 clones, about 68% of them found once; the top ten carry about 1.6%. General study points: Moderately but significantly shorter TCRB CDR3s were found in Type 1 diabetes patients in all four CD4+ subsets.

Sequencing was carried out using Tregs from blood. The source is a man aged 25 to 40 with type 1 diabetes. Some clones in this sample may be carry-over from other donors' samples. The rearrangement uses TRBV19 and TRBJ1-2, with 11 bases matching TRBD1. This chain's CDR3 is CASSIRTGGVYGYTF. CDR3 nucleotides: TGTGCCAGTAGTATTCGGACAGGGGGCGTCTATGGCTACACCTTC.